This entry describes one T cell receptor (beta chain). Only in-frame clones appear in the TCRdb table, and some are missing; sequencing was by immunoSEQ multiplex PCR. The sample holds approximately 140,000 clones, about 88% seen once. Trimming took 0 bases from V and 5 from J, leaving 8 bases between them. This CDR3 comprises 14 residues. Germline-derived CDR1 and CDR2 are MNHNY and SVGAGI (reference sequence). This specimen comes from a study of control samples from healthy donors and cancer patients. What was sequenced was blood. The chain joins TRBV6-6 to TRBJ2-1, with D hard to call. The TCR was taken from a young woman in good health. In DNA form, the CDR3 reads TGTGCCAGCAGTTACTCGGCGGCAAACAATGAGCAGTTCTTC. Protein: CASSYSAANNEQFF.